This is a list of T cell receptor beta chains from one sample in a study of post-analysis software for immune sequencing data. TCRdb reprocessed the PCR reads via MiXCR and lists one record per CDR3 protein. The table has hundreds of thousands of distinct CDR3 sequences, more than 50% seen once. Input material: blood. These receptors came from a girl aged 2-9 years with multiple sclerosis. The conserved cysteine and the conserved F or W are not part of the CDR3 here.

TRBJ2-2 TRBV29-1 SVIRQVTGELF
TRBJ2-3 TRBV24-1 ATSGAQEGADTQY
TRBJ2-1 TRBV6-1 ASSPTGDLYNEQF
TRBJ2-6 TRBV6-2/TRBV6-3 ASSLYISGANVLT
TRBJ1-2 TRBV20-1 SAPPPVRSYDGYT
TRBJ2-1 TRBV4-1 ASSQVYPSGSNEQF
TRBJ2-3 TRBV7-3 ASSLPGLAEDTDTQY
TRBJ2-5 TRBV12-3/TRBV12-4 ASKRGGPQETQY
TRBJ2-1 TRBV20-1 SARASLSYNEQF
TRBJ1-1 TRBV5-1 ASSLVREGAEAF
TRBJ2-1 TRBV7-2 ASSWTSGVSSSYNEQF
TRBJ2-3 TRBV13 ASKGDYPSTDTQY
TRBJ2-1 TRBV9 ASSVVRGSSYNEQF
TRBJ2-1 TRBV11-2 ASSSGGPSEQF
TRBJ2-5 TRBV5-1 ASSLRDGGETQY
TRBJ2-4 TRBV20-1 SAREPSEVAKNIQY
TRBJ1-2 TRBV6-2/TRBV6-3 ASSYHSLGNGYT
TRBJ1-4 TRBV7-9 ASSVTGDGDEKRF
TRBJ2-1 TRBV4-3 ASSQDPLQGTNEQF
TRBJ1-1 TRBV5-1 ASSLTYRGEVLTEAF
TRBJ2-1 TRBV6-1 ASSEASGLAGDNEQF
TRBJ1-3 TRBV6-5 ASSFLPGSGNTIY
TRBJ1-2 TRBV5-1 ASSLDPGTDYGYT